This T cell receptor beta chain was captured in a study of yellow fever vaccine responses in identical twins. The study's findings and limits: Reportedly, twins showed a vaccine T cell response that looked partly convergent and partly personalized.

Germline CDR1 is SQVTM and CDR2 is ANQGSEA. V lost 5 bases and J lost 1, with 10 bases in between. The length of the CDR3 is 13 residues. In the case of this clonotype: As yet, its antigen is unknown.

TCRdb redid the calling of the RT-PCR reads with MiXCR, one entry per CDR3 protein. The profile shows 35,000 or so distinct CDR3 sequences, about three fifths of them singletons. This sequence joins TRBV29-1 and TRBJ2-3; D gene uncertain. The clonotype was recovered from a woman between 18 and 30 years old who received the yellow fever vaccine. Sequenced material: T cells from blood (PBMCs), unsorted or a sorted subset (not recorded which), taken before or after yellow fever vaccination (not recorded which). In DNA form, the CDR3 reads TGCAGCGTTTTAGACTGGGGCACAGATACGCAGTATTTT. Protein sequence: CSVLDWGTDTQYF.